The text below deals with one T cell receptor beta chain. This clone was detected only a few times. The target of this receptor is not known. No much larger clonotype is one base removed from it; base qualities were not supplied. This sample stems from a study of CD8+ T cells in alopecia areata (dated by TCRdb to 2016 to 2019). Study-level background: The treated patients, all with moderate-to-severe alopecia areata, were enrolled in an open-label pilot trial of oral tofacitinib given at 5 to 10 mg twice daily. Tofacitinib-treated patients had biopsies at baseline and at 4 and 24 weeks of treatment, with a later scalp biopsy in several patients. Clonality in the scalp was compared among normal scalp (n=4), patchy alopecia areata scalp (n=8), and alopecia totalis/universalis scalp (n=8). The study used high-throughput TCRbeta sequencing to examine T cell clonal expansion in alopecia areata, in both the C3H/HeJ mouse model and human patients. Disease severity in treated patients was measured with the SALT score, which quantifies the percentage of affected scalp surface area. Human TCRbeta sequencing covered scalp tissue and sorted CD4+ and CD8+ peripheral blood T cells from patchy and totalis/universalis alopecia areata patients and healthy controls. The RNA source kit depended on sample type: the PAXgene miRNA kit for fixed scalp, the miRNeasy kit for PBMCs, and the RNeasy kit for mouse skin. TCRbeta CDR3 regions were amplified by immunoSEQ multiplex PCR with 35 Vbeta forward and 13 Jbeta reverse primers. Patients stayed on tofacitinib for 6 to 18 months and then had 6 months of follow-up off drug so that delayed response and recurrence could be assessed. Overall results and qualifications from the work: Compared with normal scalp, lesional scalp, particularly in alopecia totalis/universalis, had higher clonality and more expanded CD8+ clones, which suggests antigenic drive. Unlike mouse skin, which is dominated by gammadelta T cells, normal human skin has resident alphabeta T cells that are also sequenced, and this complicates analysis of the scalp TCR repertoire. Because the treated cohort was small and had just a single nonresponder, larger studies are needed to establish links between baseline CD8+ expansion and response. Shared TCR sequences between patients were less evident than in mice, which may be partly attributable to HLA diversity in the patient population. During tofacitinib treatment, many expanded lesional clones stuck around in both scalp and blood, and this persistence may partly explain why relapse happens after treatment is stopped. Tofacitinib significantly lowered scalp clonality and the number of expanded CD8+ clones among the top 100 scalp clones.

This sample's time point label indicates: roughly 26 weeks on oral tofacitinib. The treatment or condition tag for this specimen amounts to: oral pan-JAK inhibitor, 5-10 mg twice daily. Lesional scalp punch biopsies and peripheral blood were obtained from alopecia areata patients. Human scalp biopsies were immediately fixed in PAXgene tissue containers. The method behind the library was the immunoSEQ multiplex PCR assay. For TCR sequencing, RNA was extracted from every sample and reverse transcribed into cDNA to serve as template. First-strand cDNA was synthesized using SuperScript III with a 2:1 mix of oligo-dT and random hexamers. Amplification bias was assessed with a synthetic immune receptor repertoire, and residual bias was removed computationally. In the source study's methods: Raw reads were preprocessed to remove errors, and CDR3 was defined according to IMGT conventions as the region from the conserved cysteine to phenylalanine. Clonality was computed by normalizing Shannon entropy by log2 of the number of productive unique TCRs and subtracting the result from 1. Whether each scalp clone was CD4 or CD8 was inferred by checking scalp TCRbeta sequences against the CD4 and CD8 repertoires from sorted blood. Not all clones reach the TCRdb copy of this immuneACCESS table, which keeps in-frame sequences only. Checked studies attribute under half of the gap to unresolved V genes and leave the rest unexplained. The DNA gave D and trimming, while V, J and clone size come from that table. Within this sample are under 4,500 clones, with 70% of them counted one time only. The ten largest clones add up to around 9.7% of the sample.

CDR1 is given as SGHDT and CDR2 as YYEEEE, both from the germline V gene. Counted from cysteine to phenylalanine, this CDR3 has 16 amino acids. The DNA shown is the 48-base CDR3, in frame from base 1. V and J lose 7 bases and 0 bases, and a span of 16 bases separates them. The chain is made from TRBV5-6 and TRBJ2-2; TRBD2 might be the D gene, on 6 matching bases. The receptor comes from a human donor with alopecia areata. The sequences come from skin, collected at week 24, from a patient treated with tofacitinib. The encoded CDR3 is CASRALAVANTGELFF. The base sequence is TGTGCCAGCCGGGCCTTAGCGGTCGCGAACACCGGGGAGCTGTTTTTT.